The 11 T cell receptor beta chains below come from one sample, sequenced in a study of shared clonotypes between healthy human individuals (dated by TCRdb to 2018 to 2021). Libraries came from the immunoSEQ multiplex PCR assay. The source is immuneACCESS, and TCRdb retained only in-frame sequences with V and J called. Part of the clones is not carried over; for the studies checked, unresolved V genes explain less than half of this, and the remainder is unexplained. The sample contains about 1 million clones, around four fifths of them found a single time. Together, the top ten hold roughly 1.4% of the sample. Material for sequencing was memory CD4+ T cells sorted from blood. The cell subset or site label on this specimen signifies: CD45RA-negative fraction. Source of these receptors: a man between 18 and 35 years old in good health.

V and J are TRBV7-2 and TRBJ2-3; unclear D gene. The CDR3 length is 14 residues. The V end lost 6 bases, the J end lost 0 bases, and 10 bases lay between the germline ends. Looked up from germline, CDR1 is SGHTA and CDR2 is FQGNSA. CDR3 nucleotide sequence: TGTGCCAGCAGGGGGTGGCGGAGCACAGATACGCAGTATTTT. This translates into CASRGWRSTDTQYF.

The chain couples TRBV14 to TRBJ2-1; TRBD1 matches at 9 bases. Per the germline V gene, CDR1 is SGHDN and CDR2 is FVKESK. V trimming: 7 bases; J trimming: 5 bases; junction bases outside the gene matches: 3. This CDR3 contains 13 residues. The CDR3 nucleotides are TGTGCCAGCAACAGGGGGCGTAACAATGAGCAGTTCTTC. Residues: CASNRGRNNEQFF.

The rearrangement uses TRBV6-1 and TRBJ1-6; weak D call: TRBD1 (5 bases). This CDR3 is built from 17 residues. CDR1 is MNHNS and CDR2 is SASEGT in the germline V gene. Trimming removed 1 base at V and 0 bases at J, with 10 bases between. The CDR3 bases are TGTGCCAGCAGTGAAGTGATGGGGGGCTCCTATAATTCACCCCTCCACTTT. Its protein is CASSEVMGGSYNSPLHF.

With regard to this clone: Other DNA variants within this sample encode the same CDR3. The V gene is TRBV5-6, the J gene TRBJ1-5; TRBD1 might be the D (5 bases). Trimming shortened V by 4 bases and J by 0 bases, and 8 bases separated the two germline ends. CDR3 size: 14 residues. Germline V gene data show CDR1 as SGHDT and CDR2 as YYEEEE. DNA for the CDR3: TGTGCCAGCAGCACGGGACGTAGCAATCAGCCCCAGCATTTT. Translated: CASSTGRSNQPQHF.

This clone was counted between two and nine times. V gene TRBV6-6 combines with J gene TRBJ1-2; perhaps TRBD1 as D (5 bases). Germline V gene lookup returns CDR1 MNHNY and CDR2 SVGAGI (reference sequence). The CDR3 loop spans 13 amino acids. V lost 7 bases and J lost 5, with 14 bases in between. CDR3 protein: CASTRDGTYGYTF. CDR3 bases: TGTGCCAGCACCCGGGACGGAACTTATGGCTACACCTTC.

CDR3 DNA: TGTGCCACCAGCAGAGGGGGCTCTGGGGCCAACGTCCTGACTTTC. Protein product: CATSRGGSGANVLTF. The chain couples TRBV15 to TRBJ2-6, with D hard to call. V was pared by 1 base and J by 0 bases, with 4 bases between. In germline, CDR1 is LNHNV, CDR2 YYDKDF (reference sequence). This CDR3 is built from 15 residues.

The chain is built from TRBV25-1 and TRBJ2-3, with 7 bases matching TRBD2. In germline, CDR1 is MGHDK, CDR2 SYGVNS. V lost 2 bases and J lost 2; bases outside the gene matches: 4. CDR3 length equals 15 residues. CDR3 coding DNA: TGTGCCAGCAGTGAAACTAGCGCTCTCACAGATACGCAGTATTTT. It translates to CASSETSALTDTQYF.

The chain carries TRBV6-6 and TRBJ2-7; 8 bases are shared with TRBD1. The CDR3 consists of 14 residues. With V trimmed by 4 bases and J by 2 bases, 4 bases remained unmatched. Per germline, CDR1 MNHNY and CDR2 SVGAGI (reference sequence). The CDR3 DNA is TGTGCCAGCAGTTTGGGACAGGTCCCCTACGAGCAGTACTTC. It translates to CASSLGQVPYEQYF.

This rearrangement joins TRBV14 to TRBJ2-1, with D possibly matching TRBD1 (6 bases). Per germline, CDR1 SGHDN and CDR2 FVKESK. This CDR3 spans 16 amino acids. V shed 1 base and J shed 4 bases, with 14 bases lying between them. The CDR3 reads CASSQGNRAMYNEQFF. The CDR3 DNA reads TGTGCCAGCAGCCAAGGTAACAGGGCGATGTACAATGAGCAGTTCTTC. Supplemented by reference TRBV14 and TRBJ2-1, the full variable domain reads EAGVTQFPSHSVIEKGQTVTLRCDPISGHDNLYWYRRVMGKEIKFLLHFVKESKQDESGMPNNRFLAERTGGTYSTLKVQPAELEDSGVYFCASSQGNRAMYNEQFFGPGTRLTVL.

V usage is TRBV2 and J usage is TRBJ1-1; 7 bases map to TRBD1. With V trimmed by 8 bases and J by 4 bases, 16 bases remained unmatched. The germline CDR1 and CDR2 sequences are SNHLY and FYNNEI. This CDR3 is built from 16 residues. CDR3 loop: CASDRVRGNSGTEAFF. CDR3 nucleotides: TGTGCCAGCGACAGGGTGAGGGGAAACAGCGGCACTGAAGCTTTCTTT.

The V call is TRBV30, the J call TRBJ2-2; 15 positions match TRBD2. The length of the CDR3 is 16 residues. The J segment lost 7 bases and the V segment lost 2 bases, leaving 5 bases of the junction unmatched. In germline, CDR1 is GTSNPN, CDR2 SVGIG (reference sequence). The CDR3 DNA follows: TGTGCCTGGAGTTCGGGACTAGCGGGGGGTATCGGGGAGCTGTTTTTT. Encoded protein: CAWSSGLAGGIGELFF.